The TCR beta chain described here comes from a study of OX40 agonist ivuxolimab in advanced cancers. Overall study context: Therapy given before enrollment (anti-PD-1, anti-PD-L1 or anti-CTLA-4) was allowed, and 35% to 45% had some. Findings and limits, study-wide: Both CD4+ and CD8+ T cell populations in blood had undergone clonal expansion by week 6 at 0.1 to 3.0 mg/kg.

With regard to this clone: Its antigen is currently unknown.

Germline values: CDR1 KGHSH, CDR2 LQKENI. This CDR3 contains 13 residues. Trimming pared 4 bases from V and 1 base from J, leaving 7 bases between. The repertoire was sequenced with immunoSEQ multiplex PCR; TCRdb's copy has only in-frame clones and lacks some. This sample has roughly 70,000 clones; approximately 90% occur once, and the top ten carry 2%. The source was CD4+ or CD8+ T cells sorted from blood, collected in a trial of the OX40 agonist ivuxolimab. This clonotype was sampled from an adult with an advanced solid tumor such as melanoma, head and neck, liver or kidney cancer. The chain is built from TRBV18 and TRBJ1-1; no clear D gene. The CDR3 protein is CASSRDQNTEAFF. As DNA, the CDR3 is TGTGCCAGCTCACGGGATCAGAACACTGAAGCTTTCTTT.